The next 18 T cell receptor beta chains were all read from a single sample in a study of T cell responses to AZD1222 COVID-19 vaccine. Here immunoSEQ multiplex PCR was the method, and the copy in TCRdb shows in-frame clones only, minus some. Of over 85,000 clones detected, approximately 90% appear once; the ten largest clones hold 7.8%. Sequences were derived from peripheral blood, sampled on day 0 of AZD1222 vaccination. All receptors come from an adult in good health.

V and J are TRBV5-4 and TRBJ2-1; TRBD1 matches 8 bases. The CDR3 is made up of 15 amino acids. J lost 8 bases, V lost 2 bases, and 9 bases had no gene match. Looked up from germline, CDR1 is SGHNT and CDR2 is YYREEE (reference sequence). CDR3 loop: CASSFQGAKSDEQFF. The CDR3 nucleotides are TGTGCCAGCAGCTTTCAGGGGGCAAAATCCGATGAGCAGTTCTTC. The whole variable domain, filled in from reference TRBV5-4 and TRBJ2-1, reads ETGVTQSPTHLIKTRGQQVTLRCSSQSGHNTVSWYQQALGQGPQFIFQYYREEENGRGNFPPRFSGLQFPNYSSELNVNALELDDSALYLCASSFQGAKSDEQFFGPGTRLTVL.

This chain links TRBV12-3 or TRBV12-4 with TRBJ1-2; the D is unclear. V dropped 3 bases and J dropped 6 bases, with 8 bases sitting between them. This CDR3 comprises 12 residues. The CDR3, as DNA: TGTGCCAGCAGTTTCAAGGACCATGGCTACACCTTC. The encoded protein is CASSFKDHGYTF.

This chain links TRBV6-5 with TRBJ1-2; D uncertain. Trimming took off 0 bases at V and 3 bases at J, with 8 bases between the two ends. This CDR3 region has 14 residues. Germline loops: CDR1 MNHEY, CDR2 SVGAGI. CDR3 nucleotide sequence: TGTGCCAGCAGTTACTCATACACGGACTATGGCTACACCTTC. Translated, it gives CASSYSYTDYGYTF.

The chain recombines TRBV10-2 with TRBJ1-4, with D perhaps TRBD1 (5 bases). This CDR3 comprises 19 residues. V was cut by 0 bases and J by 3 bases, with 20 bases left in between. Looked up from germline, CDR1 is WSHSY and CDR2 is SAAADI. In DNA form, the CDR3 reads TGCGCCAGCAGTGAGTCCCAGGGAGGGAGGTTGTCGGCTAATGAAAAACTGTTTTTT. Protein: CASSESQGGRLSANEKLFF.

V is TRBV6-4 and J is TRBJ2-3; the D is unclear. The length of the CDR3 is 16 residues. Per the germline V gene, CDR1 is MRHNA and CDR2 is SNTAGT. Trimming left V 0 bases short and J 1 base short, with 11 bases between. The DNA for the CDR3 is TGTGCCAGCAGTGACTCTTTTGGCGACGGCACAGATACGCAGTATTTT. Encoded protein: CASSDSFGDGTDTQYF.

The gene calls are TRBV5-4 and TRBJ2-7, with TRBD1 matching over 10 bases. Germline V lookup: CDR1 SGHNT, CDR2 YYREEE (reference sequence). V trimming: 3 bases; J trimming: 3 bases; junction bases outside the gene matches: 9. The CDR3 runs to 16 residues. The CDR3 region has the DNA TGTGCCAGCAGCTCCGTAGGACAGGGGGGAGACTACGAGCAGTACTTC. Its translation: CASSSVGQGGDYEQYF.

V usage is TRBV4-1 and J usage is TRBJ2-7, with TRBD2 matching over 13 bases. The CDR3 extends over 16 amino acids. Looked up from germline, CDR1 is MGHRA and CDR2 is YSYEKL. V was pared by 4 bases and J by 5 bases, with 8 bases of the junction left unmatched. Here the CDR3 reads CASSPPRLAGGHEQYF. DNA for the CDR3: TGCGCCAGCAGCCCACCTCGACTAGCGGGGGGCCACGAGCAGTACTTC.

The CDR3 DNA is TGTGCCAGCAGCCTCTGGGGCGAGGGCTACACCTTC. Encoded protein: CASSLWGEGYTF. The chain employs TRBV7-9 and TRBJ1-2, with D maybe TRBD1 (5 bases). Germline CDR1 and CDR2: SEHNR and FQNEAQ (reference sequence). The length of the CDR3 is 12 residues. V was cut by 5 bases and J by 8 bases, with 12 bases left in between.

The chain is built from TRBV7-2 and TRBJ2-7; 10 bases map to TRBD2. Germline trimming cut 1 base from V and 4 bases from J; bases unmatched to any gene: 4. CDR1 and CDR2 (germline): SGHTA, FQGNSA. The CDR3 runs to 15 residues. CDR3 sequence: CASSLVSGGEYEQYF. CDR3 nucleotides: TGTGCCAGCAGCTTAGTCAGCGGGGGGGAGTACGAGCAGTACTTC.

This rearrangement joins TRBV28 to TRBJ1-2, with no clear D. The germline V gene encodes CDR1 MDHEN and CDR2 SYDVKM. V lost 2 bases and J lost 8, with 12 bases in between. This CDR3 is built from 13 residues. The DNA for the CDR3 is TGTGCCAGCAGTTTACCACCTACGCGGGGCTACACCTTC. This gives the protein CASSLPPTRGYTF.

The CDR3 here is CASSLRGGPNEQFF. The CDR3 nucleotides are TGTGCCAGCAGCTTAAGAGGGGGGCCGAATGAGCAGTTCTTC. The chain uses TRBV5-6 and TRBJ2-1; D might be TRBD1 or TRBD2, each matching 6 bases. Germline assignment: CDR1 SGHDT and CDR2 YYEEEE. The CDR3 loop spans 14 amino acids. V dropped 2 bases and J dropped 7 bases, with 13 bases sitting between them.

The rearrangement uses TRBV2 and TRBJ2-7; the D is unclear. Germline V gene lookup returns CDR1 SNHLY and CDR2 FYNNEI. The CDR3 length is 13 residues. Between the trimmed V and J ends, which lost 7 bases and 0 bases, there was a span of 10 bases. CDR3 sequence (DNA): TGTGCCAGCACGCAGGCCTTCTCCTACGAGCAGTACTTC. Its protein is CASTQAFSYEQYF.

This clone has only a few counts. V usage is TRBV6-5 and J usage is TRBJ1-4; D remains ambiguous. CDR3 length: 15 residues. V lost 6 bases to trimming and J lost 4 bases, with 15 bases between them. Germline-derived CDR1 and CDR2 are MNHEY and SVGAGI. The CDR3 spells CASRPPAVHNEKLFF. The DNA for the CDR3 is TGTGCCAGCAGACCGCCGGCAGTTCATAATGAAAAACTGTTTTTT.

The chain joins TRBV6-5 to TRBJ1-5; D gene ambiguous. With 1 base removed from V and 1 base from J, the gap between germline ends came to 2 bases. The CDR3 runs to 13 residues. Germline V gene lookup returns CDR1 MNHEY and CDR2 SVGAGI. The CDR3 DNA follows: TGTGCCAGCAGTTACTTGAGCAATCAGCCCCAGCATTTT. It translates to CASSYLSNQPQHF.

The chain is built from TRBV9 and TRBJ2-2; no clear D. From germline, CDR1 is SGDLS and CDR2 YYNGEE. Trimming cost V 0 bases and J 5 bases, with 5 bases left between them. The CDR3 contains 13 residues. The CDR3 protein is CASSVEGTGELFF. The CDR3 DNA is TGTGCCAGCAGCGTAGAGGGAACCGGGGAGCTGTTTTTT.

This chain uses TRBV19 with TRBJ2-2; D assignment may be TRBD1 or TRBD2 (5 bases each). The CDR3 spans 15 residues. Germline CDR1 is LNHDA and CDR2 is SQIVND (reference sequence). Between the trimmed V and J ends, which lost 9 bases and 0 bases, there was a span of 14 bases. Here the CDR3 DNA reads TGTGCCAGCGCCGGGACGCGGGCGAACACCGGGGAGCTGTTTTTT. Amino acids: CASAGTRANTGELFF.

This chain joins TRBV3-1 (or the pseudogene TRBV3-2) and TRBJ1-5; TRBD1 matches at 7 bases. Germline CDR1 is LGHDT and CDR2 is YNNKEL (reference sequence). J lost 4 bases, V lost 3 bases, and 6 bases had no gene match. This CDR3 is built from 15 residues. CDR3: CASSQDDRENQPQHF. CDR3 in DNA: TGTGCCAGCAGCCAGGACGACAGGGAGAATCAGCCCCAGCATTTT.

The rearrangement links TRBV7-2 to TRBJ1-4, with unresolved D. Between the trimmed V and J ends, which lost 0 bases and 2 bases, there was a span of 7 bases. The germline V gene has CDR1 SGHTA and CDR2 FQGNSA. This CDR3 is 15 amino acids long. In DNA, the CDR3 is TGTGCCAGCAGCTTAGCGCCGGGGACTAATGAAAAACTGTTTTTT. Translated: CASSLAPGTNEKLFF.